The 9 T cell receptor beta chains below all came from one sample that was sequenced in a study of siplizumab effects on memory and regulatory T cells. Assay: immunoSEQ multiplex PCR; the TCRdb copy retains only in-frame clones and omits some. The repertoire consists of roughly 100,000 clones, with just over 90% occurring once and the leading ten covering about 0.32%. The sample comprised CD4+ T cells sorted from blood. Receptor source: a human donor in good health.

This chain links TRBV30 with TRBJ2-1; TRBD2 matches 9 bases. The CDR3 has 17 amino acids. From germline, CDR1 is GTSNPN and CDR2 SVGIG (reference sequence). Losses at the gene ends were 1 base for V and 8 bases for J; bases not matched to a gene: 15. The CDR3 coding sequence is TGTGCCTGGAGTGACGACCTAGTAGCGGGAGTGAAGGATGAGCAGTTCTTC. Protein product: CAWSDDLVAGVKDEQFF.

The rearrangement uses TRBV5-1 and TRBJ2-5; D remains ambiguous. The J call could be wrong; TRBJ2-7 is a better fit for the DNA end. CDR1 is SGHRS and CDR2 is YFSETQ in the germline V gene. This CDR3 spans 12 amino acids. CDR3 nucleotides: TGCGCCAGCAGCTTGGAAGGGTACGAGCAGTACTTC. The encoded protein is CASSLEGYEQYF.

The chain's CDR3 is CASRRGVGTEAFF. In DNA form, the CDR3 reads TGTGCCAGCAGGAGGGGGGTGGGAACTGAAGCTTTCTTT. This rearrangement joins TRBV13 to TRBJ1-1; possible D gene TRBD1, 6 bases. With 6 bases removed from V and 5 bases from J, the gap between germline ends came to 13 bases. The length of the CDR3 is 13 residues. Germline CDR1 and CDR2: PRHDT and FYEKMQ (reference sequence).

V is TRBV9 and J is TRBJ2-5, with a possible D match to TRBD2 (5 bases). The CDR3 has 15 amino acids. CDR1 and CDR2 (germline): SGDLS, YYNGEE. Trimming cost V 0 bases and J 4 bases, with 13 bases left between them. CDR3 protein: CASSVGASFRETQYF. In nucleotides, the CDR3 is TGTGCCAGCAGCGTAGGTGCTAGCTTTCGAGAGACCCAGTACTTC.

V usage is TRBV10-3 and J usage is TRBJ2-1; 9 positions match TRBD2. Looked up from germline, CDR1 is ENHRY and CDR2 is SYGVKD. The V gene end was trimmed by 0 bases and the J gene end by 4 bases; junction bases not matched to a gene: 4. The CDR3 covers 16 residues. The chain's CDR3 is CAISESASGVYNEQFF. CDR3 DNA sequence: TGTGCCATCAGTGAGTCCGCTAGCGGGGTTTACAATGAGCAGTTCTTC.

The rearrangement uses TRBV5-4 and TRBJ1-1; D gene uncertain. V gave up 4 bases and J gave up 1 base, with 11 bases separating them. The germline V gene encodes CDR1 SGHNT and CDR2 YYREEE (reference sequence). This CDR3 is built from 14 residues. CDR3 sequence reads: CASSAYSTNTEAFF. For the CDR3, the DNA is TGTGCCAGCAGCGCTTACAGTACGAACACTGAAGCTTTCTTT.

The chain is built from TRBV7-6 and TRBJ1-4; D ambiguous. The CDR3 covers 13 residues. V lost 6 bases and J lost 8, with 13 bases in between. Germline V gene sequence: CDR1 SGHVS, CDR2 FNYEAQ. The CDR3 DNA follows: TGTGCCAGCAGTCCTAAAATGGGCGAAAAACTGTTTTTT. Protein sequence: CASSPKMGEKLFF.

The V gene is TRBV10-3, the J gene TRBJ2-2, with TRBD2 matching over 10 bases. Germline CDR1 is ENHRY and CDR2 is SYGVKD. J gave up 6 bases and V 10 bases, and 17 bases lay outside the gene matches. The CDR3 covers 17 residues. Here the CDR3 DNA reads TGTGCCACGGGACTAGCGAGCGACATCACTGGGGCCGGGGAGCTGTTTTTT. Translated: CATGLASDITGAGELFF.

V gene TRBV30 combines with J gene TRBJ2-3; possibly TRBD2 for D (5 bases). With 0 bases removed from V and 0 bases from J, the gap between germline ends came to 13 bases. CDR1 is GTSNPN and CDR2 is SVGIG in the germline V gene (reference sequence). CDR3 length equals 16 residues. CDR3 sequence reads: CAWSVPGFSSTDTQYF. The CDR3 bases are TGTGCCTGGAGTGTACCGGGGTTTTCTAGCACAGATACGCAGTATTTT.